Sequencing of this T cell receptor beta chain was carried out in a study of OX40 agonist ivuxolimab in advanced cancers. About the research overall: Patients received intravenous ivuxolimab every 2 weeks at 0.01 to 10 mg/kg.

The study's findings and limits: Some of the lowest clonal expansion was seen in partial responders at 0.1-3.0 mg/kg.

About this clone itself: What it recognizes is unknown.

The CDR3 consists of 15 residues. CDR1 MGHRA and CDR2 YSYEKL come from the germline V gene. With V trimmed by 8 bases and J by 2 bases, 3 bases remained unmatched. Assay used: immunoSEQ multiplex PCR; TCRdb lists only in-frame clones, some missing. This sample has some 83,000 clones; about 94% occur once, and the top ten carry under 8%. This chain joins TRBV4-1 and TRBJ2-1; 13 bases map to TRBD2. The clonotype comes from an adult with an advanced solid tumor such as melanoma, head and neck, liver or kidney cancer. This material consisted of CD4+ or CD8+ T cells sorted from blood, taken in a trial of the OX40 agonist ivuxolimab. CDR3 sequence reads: CASAGLAGAYNEQFF. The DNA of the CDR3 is TGCGCCAGCGCTGGACTAGCGGGAGCCTACAATGAGCAGTTCTTC.